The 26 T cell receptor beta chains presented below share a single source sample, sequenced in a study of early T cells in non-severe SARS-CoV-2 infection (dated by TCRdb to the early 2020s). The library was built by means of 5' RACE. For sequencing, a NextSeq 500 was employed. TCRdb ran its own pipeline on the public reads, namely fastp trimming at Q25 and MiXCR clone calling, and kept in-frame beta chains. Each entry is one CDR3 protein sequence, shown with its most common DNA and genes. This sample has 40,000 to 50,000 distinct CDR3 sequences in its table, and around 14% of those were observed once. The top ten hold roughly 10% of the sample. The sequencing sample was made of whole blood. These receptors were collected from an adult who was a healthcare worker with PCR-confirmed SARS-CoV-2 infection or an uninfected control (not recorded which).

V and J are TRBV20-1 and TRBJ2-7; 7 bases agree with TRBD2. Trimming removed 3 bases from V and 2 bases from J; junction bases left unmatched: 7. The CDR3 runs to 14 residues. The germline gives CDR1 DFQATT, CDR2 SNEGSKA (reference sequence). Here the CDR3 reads CSARRETLTYEQYF. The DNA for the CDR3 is TGCAGTGCTAGGCGGGAGACCTTGACCTACGAGCAGTACTTC.

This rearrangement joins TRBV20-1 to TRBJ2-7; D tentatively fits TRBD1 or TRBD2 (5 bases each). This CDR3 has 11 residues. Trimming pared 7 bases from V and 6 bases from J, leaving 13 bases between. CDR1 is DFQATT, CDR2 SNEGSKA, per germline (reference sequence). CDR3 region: CSGPGAGEQYF. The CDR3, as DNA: TGCAGTGGCCCCGGGGCGGGCGAGCAGTACTTC.

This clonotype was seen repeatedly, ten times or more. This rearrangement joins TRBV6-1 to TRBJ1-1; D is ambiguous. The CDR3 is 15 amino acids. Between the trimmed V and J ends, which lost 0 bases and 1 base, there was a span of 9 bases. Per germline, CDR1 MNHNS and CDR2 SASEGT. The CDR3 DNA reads TGTGCCAGCAGTGAAGCCCCAGTGGAGAACACTGAAGCTTTCTTT. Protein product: CASSEAPVENTEAFF.

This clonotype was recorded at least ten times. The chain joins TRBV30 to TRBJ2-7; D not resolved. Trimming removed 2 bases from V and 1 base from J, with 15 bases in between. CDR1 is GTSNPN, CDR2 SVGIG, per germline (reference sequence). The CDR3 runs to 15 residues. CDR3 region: CAWSPSGLNSYEQYF. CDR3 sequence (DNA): TGTGCCTGGAGTCCCTCGGGCCTCAATTCCTACGAGCAGTACTTC.

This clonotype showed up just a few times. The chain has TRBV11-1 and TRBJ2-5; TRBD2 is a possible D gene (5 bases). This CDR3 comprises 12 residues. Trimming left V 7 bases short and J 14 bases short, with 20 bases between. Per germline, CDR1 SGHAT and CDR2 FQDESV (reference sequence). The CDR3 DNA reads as TGTGCCAGCACCCCAGAGGCGGGTCCCATCTACTTC. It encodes CASTPEAGPIYF.

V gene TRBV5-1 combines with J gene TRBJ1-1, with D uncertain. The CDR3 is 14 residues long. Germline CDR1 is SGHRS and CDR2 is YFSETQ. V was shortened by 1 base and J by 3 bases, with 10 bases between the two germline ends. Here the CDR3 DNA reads TGCGCCAGCAGCTTGACGGGGAGGGACACTGAAGCTTTCTTT. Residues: CASSLTGRDTEAFF.

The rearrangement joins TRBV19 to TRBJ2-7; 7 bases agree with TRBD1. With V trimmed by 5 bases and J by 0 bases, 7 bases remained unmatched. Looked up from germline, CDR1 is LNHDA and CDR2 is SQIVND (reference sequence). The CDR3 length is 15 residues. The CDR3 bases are TGTGCCAGTAGTGGAGGACAGGCCGGCTCCTACGAGCAGTACTTC. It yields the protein CASSGGQAGSYEQYF.

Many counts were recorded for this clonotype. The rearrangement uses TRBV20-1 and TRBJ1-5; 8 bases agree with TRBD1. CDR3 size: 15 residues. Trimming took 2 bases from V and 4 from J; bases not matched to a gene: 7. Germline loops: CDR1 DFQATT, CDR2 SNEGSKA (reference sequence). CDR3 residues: CSARPRGLTNQPQHF. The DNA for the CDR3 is TGCAGTGCTAGACCCAGGGGGCTCACGAATCAGCCCCAGCATTTT.

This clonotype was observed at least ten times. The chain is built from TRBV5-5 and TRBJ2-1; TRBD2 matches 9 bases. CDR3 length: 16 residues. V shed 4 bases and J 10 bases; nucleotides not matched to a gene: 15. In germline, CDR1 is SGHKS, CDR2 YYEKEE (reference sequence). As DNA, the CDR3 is TGTGCCAGCAGCCCATTGACTAGCGGAGCCCCCTGGGAGCAGTTCTTC. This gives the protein CASSPLTSGAPWEQFF.

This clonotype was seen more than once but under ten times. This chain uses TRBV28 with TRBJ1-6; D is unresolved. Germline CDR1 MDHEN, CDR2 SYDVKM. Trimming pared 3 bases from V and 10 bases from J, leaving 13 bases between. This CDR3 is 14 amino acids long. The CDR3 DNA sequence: TGTGCCAGCAGTTTGCCTACAGAGCCCTCACCCCTCCACTTT. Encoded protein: CASSLPTEPSPLHF.

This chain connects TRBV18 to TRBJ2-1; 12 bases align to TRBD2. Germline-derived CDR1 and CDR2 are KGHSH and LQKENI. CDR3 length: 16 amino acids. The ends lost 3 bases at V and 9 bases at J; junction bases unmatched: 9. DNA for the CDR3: TGTGCCAGCTCACCCCCTTCTAGCGGGAGGGCCAGTGAGCAGTTCTTC. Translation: CASSPPSSGRASEQFF. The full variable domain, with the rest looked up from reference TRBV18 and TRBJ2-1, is NAGVMQNPRHLVRRRGQEARLRCSPMKGHSHVYWYRQLPEEGLKFMVYLQKENIIDESGMPKERFSAEFPKEGPSILRIQQVVRGDSAAYFCASSPPSSGRASEQFFGPGTRLTVL.

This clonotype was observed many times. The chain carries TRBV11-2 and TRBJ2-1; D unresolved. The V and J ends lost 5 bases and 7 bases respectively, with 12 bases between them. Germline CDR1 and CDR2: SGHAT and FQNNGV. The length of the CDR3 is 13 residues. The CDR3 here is CASSQPGPNEQFF. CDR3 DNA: TGTGCCAGCAGCCAACCGGGCCCAAATGAGCAGTTCTTC.

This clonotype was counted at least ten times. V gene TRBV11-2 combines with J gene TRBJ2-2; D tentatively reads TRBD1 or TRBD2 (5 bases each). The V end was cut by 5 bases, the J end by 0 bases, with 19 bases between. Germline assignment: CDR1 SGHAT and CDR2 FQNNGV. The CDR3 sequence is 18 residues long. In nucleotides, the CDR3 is TGTGCCAGCAGCGCAAGATTCTCCGGGACGGCGAACACCGGGGAGCTGTTTTTT. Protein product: CASSARFSGTANTGELFF.

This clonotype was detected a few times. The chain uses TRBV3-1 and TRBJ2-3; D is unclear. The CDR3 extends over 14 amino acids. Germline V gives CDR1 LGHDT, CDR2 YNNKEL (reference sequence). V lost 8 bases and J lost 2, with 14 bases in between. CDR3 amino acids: CASSAWQDTDTQYF. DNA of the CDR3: TGTGCCAGCTCCGCTTGGCAGGACACAGATACGCAGTATTTT.

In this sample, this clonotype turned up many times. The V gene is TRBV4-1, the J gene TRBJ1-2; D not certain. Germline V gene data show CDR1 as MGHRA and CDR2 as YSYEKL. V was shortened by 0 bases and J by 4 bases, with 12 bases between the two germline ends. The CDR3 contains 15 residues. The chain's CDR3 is CASSQDQSSLYGYTF. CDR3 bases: TGCGCCAGCAGCCAAGATCAGAGTAGCCTCTATGGCTACACCTTC.

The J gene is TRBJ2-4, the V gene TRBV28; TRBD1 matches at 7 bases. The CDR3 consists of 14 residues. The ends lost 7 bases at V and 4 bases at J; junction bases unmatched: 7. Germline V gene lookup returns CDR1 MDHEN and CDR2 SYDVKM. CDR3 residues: CASTLDRVKNIQYF. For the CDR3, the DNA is TGTGCCAGCACCCTAGACAGGGTAAAAAACATTCAGTACTTC.

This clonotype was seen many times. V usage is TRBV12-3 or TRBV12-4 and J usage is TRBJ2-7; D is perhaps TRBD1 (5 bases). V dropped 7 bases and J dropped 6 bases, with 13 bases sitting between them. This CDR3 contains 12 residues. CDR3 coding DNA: TGTGCCAGCACCCAGGGCTTCGGCGAGCAGTACTTC. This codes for CASTQGFGEQYF.

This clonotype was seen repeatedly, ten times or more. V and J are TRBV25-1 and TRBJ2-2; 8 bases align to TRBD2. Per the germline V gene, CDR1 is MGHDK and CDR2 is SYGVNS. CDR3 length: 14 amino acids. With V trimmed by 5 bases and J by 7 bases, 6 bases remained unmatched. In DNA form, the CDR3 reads TGTGCCAGCAGTCTCAGCGGGAGTATCGGGGAGCTGTTTTTT. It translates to CASSLSGSIGELFF.

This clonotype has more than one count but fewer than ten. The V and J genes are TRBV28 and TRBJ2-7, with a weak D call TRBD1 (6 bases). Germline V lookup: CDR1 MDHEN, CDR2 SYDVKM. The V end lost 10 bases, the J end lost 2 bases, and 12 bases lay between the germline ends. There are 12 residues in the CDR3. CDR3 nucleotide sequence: TGTGCCATTAACCGGGACACCTACGAGCAGTACTTC. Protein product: CAINRDTYEQYF. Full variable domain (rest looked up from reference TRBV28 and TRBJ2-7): DVKVTQSSRYLVKRTGEKVFLECVQDMDHENMFWYRQDPGLGLRLIYFSYDVKMKEKGDIPEGYSVSREKKERFSLILESASTNQTSMYLCAINRDTYEQYFGPGTRLTVT.

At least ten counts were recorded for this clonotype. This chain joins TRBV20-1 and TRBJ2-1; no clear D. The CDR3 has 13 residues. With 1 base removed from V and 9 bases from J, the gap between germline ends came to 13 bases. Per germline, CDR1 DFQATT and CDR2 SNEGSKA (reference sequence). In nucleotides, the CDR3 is TGCAGTGCTAGAGTCGCAGAGCTGGGTGAGCAGTTCTTC. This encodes CSARVAELGEQFF.

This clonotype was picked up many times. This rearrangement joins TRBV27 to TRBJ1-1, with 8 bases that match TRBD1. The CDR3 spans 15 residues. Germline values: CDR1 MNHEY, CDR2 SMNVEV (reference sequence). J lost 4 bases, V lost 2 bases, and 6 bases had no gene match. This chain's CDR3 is CASSLVPTGGTEAFF. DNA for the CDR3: TGTGCCAGCAGTTTAGTCCCCACAGGGGGCACTGAAGCTTTCTTT.

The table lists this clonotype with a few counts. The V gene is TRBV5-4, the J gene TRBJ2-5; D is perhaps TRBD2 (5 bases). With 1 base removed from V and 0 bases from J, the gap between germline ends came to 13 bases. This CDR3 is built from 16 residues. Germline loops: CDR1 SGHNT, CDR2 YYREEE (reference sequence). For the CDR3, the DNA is TGTGCCAGCAGCTTGTCGATAGCGACCCACCAAGAGACCCAGTACTTC. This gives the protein CASSLSIATHQETQYF.

CDR3 nucleotide sequence: TGTGCCAGCAGCTTAACCAGCGGGATAGGGGAGACCCAGTACTTC. It codes for CASSLTSGIGETQYF. V and J are TRBV7-3 and TRBJ2-5; 7 nucleotides align to TRBD2. The CDR3 runs to 15 residues. Per germline, CDR1 SGHTA and CDR2 FQGTGA. V dropped 0 bases and J dropped 5; count of bases not matched to a gene: 6.

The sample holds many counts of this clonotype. Here the CDR3 DNA reads TGTGCCAGCAGCCCAAGGGGGGCCTCCGGTGATTCACCCCTCCACTTT. It yields the protein CASSPRGASGDSPLHF. The rearrangement uses TRBV7-6 and TRBJ1-6; TRBD1 is a possible D gene (6 bases). The length of the CDR3 is 16 residues. The V end was cut by 5 bases, the J end by 8 bases, with 19 bases between. Germline loops: CDR1 SGHVS, CDR2 FNYEAQ.

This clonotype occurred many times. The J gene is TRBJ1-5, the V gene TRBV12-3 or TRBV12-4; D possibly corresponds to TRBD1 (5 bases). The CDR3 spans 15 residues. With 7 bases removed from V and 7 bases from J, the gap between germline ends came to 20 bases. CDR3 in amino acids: CASTTGQPWGQPQHF. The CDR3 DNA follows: TGTGCCAGCACAACTGGACAACCATGGGGACAGCCCCAGCATTTT.

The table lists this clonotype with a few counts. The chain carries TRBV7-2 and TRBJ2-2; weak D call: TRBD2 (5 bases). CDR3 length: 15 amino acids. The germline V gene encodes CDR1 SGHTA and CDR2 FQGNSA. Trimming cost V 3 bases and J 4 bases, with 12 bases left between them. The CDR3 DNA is TGTGCCAGCAGCTTCGACGGGATCGTCACCGGGGAGCTGTTTTTT. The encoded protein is CASSFDGIVTGELFF. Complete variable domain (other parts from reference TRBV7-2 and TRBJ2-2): GAGVSQSPSNKVTEKGKDVELRCDPISGHTALYWYRQSLGQGLEFLIYFQGNSAPDKSGLPSDRFSAERTGGSVSTLTIQRTQQEDSAVYLCASSFDGIVTGELFFGEGSRLTVL.